The source of this T cell receptor (beta chain) is a study of radiotherapy plus CTLA-4 blockade in lung cancer. Study-wide findings and caveats: Subsequent to radiotherapy plus ipilimumab, tumor-derived TCR clones underwent expansion in blood.

Points on this clone: The antigen remains undetermined.

Assay used: immunoSEQ multiplex PCR; TCRdb lists only in-frame clones, some missing. The table records about 80,000 clones, approximately 86% of them present only once. The origin of this receptor is a human donor with non-small cell lung cancer who had stable disease on radiotherapy plus ipilimumab. Material: peripheral blood, obtained from a patient treated with radiotherapy plus ipilimumab.

The CDR3 region is CASPHPTTSGRGGETQYF. The DNA of the CDR3 is TGTGCCAGCCCCCACCCGACGACTAGCGGGAGGGGTGGGGAGACCCAGTACTTC. The chain combines TRBV27 with TRBJ2-5, with 14 nucleotides matching TRBD2. The CDR3 loop spans 18 amino acids. Germline V gene data show CDR1 as MNHEY and CDR2 as SMNVEV (reference sequence). The J segment lost 5 bases and the V segment lost 8 bases, leaving 16 bases of the junction unmatched.